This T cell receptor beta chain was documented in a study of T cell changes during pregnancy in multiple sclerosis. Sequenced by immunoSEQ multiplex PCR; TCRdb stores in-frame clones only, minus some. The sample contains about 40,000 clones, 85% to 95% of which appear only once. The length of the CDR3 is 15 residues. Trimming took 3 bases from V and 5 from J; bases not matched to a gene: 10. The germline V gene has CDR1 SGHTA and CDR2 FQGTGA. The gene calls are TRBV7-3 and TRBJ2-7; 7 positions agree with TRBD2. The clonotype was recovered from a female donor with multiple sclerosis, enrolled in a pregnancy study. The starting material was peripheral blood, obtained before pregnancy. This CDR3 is CASSFLTSGIDEQYF. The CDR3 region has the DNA TGTGCCAGCAGCTTTCTTACCAGCGGGATCGACGAGCAGTACTTC.